This T cell receptor beta chain originates from a study of regulatory T cells in long-lasting Graves disease (dated by TCRdb to the early 2020s). Looking at the study overall: Antithyroid drugs had been taken for less than 3 months by newly diagnosed Graves' disease patients. A total of some 35 samples underwent TCR sequencing: some 13 from persistent and about 20 from newly diagnosed Graves' disease patients. This study used TCR sequencing and RNA sequencing of peripheral blood to compare persistent Graves' disease patients against newly diagnosed Graves' disease patients. The study was conducted in China and was registered as a clinical trial. Summary of the overall study and its limitations: More public clonotypes were shared among persistent patients (about 2,800) than among newly diagnosed patients (over 900). The study examined only peripheral blood because the primary lesion, thyroid tissue, could not be accessed. Lower TCR Shannon entropy and fewer highly expanded clones were observed in persistent Graves' disease patients than in newly diagnosed patients, which suggested clonal expansion. Only the TCR beta chain was sequenced and analyzed. The authors noted that the small sample size was a limitation that may lower accuracy. Persistent disease showed preferential use of TRBV28, TRBJ1-2 and TRBJ2-5, whereas newly diagnosed disease favored TRBV20-1 and TRBJ2-1.

Per the germline V gene, SGHRS is the CDR1 and YFSETQ is the CDR2. V loses 9 bases of germline sequence and J loses 3 bases, and the interval between the two ends is 15 bases. Reading from cysteine to phenylalanine, the CDR3 counts 13 amino acids. The kept DNA is CDR3 alone, 39 bases in frame from the first base. For this clonotype: Its binding antigen is unknown. Qualities for individual bases were not recorded, and no much larger clone is one base off.

Libraries were made using multiplex PCR. The reads were generated on an Illumina HiSeq 4000. TCR beta libraries were built with iRepertoire HTBI primers and Arm-PCR amplification of CDR3 regions. PCR products were gel purified before sequencing. In the paper's pipeline: Gene usage analysis of CDR3 amino acid clonotypes used the approximately 56 TRBV and about 14 TRBJ segments found across samples. Filtered high-quality paired reads were merged into contigs using COPE and FqMerger. BLAST was used to align contigs to IMGT TRBV, TRBD and TRBJ reference genes, and CDR3 was defined according to IMGT. Clonotypes above 0.1% frequency were classified as highly expanded clones. Repertoire diversity was measured by Shannon entropy, and V-J evenness by the Gini coefficient. Public clonotypes were defined as clonotypes shared by more than one individual. TCRdb trimmed public reads at Q25 via fastp, called clones via MiXCR and kept in-frame beta chains. Each entry merges the rows of one CDR3 protein and shows their most common DNA and genes. Here the V and J calls rest on TCRdb's processing, not on the authors' analysis. In this sample the table shows approximately 560,000 distinct CDR3 sequences, 15% to 20% of which occur a single time. Jointly, the top ten make up about 11% of the sample.

In light of the paper, this sample's time point label describes: newly diagnosed GD, antithyroid drugs for less than 3 months. For both TCR sequencing and RNA sequencing, RNA was extracted from PBMCs using TRIzol. The diagnosis of Graves' disease followed American Thyroid Association guidelines. The patients came from an endocrinology department in Xi'an, China. Each patient gave about 10 milliliters of peripheral blood, collected in an EDTA anticoagulant tube. Ficoll Paque Plus density gradient separation was used to isolate PBMCs, and no further T cell sorting was performed. An Agilent 2100 Bioanalyzer and agarose gel were used to assess RNA quality, and a NanoDrop 2000 was used to measure RNA concentration. Separately, the same data were catalogued under a study of T cells in Graves' hyperthyroidism and ophthalmopathy. In that second paper, the authors write: Stable Graves' hyperthyroidism was defined as no progression to ophthalmopathy during 18 months of follow-up. Hyperthyroidism patients were newly diagnosed, with disease duration under 2 months, and aged 18 to 65 years. Exclusion was applied to patients with uncontrolled infections, other autoimmune diseases, pregnancy or lactation. Diagnoses were based on clinical symptoms, serum thyroxine and TRAb, thyroid ultrasound and orbital computed tomography. The TCR CDR3 was subjected to a first round of RT-PCR using the HTBI primer set and the Qiagen OneStep RT-PCR kit. Most expanded thyroid clonotypes (frequency above 0.001) were also detected in blood, suggesting blood repertoires may reflect thyroid immune responses. Ophthalmopathy was separated from stable hyperthyroidism by a 13 V-J signature model, with about 86% sensitivity and 81% to 82% specificity obtained in cross-validation and 80%/75% obtained in testing. In validation, progression to ophthalmopathy was predicted by the model with 70.59% sensitivity and 72.22% specificity, a median of 6.5 months before onset. TCR V-J signatures able to tell the groups apart were searched for in a discovery cohort of 95 to 100 patients, of whom 43 had Graves' ophthalmopathy and roughly 59 had stable Graves' hyperthyroidism. Prospective prediction of ophthalmopathy was tested in an independent validation cohort of some 19 hyperthyroidism patients and 15 to 17 patients who later progressed to ophthalmopathy. For training and testing, the 100 or so patients in the discovery cohort were randomly divided in a 7:3 ratio. Thyroid tissue and blood T-cell repertoires from six Graves' hyperthyroidism patients were also compared in the study. Following sampling, methimazole starting at 30 mg daily was given to hyperthyroidism patients, and high-dose intravenous methylprednisolone was given to ophthalmopathy patients. Libraries were constructed in a second round of multiplex PCR, after which size selection and purification were carried out. Paired-end sequencing of the libraries was performed with 100 bp reads on an Illumina HiSeq2000. SOAPnuke was used to process the raw data, removing reads that contained adapters or uncalled bases, had a mean Phred below 15, or lacked an exact match to the constant primer or identifier. COPE v1.2.5 was used to merge the high-quality paired reads, and each unique nucleotide sequence was defined as a clonotype. Clonotypes were aligned to IMGT TRBV, TRBD and TRBJ reference segments using MiTCR v1.1. The analysis included only V-J combinations with a frequency above 0.0001, which together covered 98% to 99.2% of the repertoires. The TCS score was defined as F50 (clonal expansion) divided by E x V (chaos), with BLOSUM62-based TCRdist calculated between CDR3 peptides within each V-J. Welch's t-statistics and random forest reduced fewer than 600 V-J features to 10 to 15, which were used in a naive Bayes classifier (R e1071). No statistical method was used to fix the sample size in advance, and group allocation was not hidden from the investigators. The paper describes TCR Vbeta CDR3 sequencing of some 130 peripheral blood samples, made up of 40 to 45 ophthalmopathy patients, approximately 73 hyperthyroidism patients and about 17 progressor patients.

The sequence was collected from a man between 18 and 29 years old with Graves disease. Donor details come from another sample of the same person, matched by shared clones. The specimen comprised peripheral blood mononuclear cells (PBMCs), sampled at new diagnosis, from a patient treated with antithyroid drugs. The V and J genes are TRBV5-1 and TRBJ1-2; the D gene identity is not certain. This receptor carries the CDR3 CATSLNGDYGYTF. The nucleotide sequence is TGCGCCACCTCCCTAAACGGAGACTATGGCTACACCTTC. The entire variable domain, with the stretches around the CDR3 drawn from the reference TRBV5-1 and TRBJ1-2 proteins, is KAGVTQTPRYLIKTRGQQVTLSCSPISGHRSVSWYQQTPGQGLQFLFEYFSETQRNKGNFPGRFSGRQFSNSRSEMNVSTLELGDSALYLCATSLNGDYGYTFGSGTRLTVV.